Listed below are T cell receptor beta chains from one sample, sequenced in a study of glioma-infiltrating T cells after dendritic cell vaccination. TCRdb's copy holds only in-frame clones and misses some; the assay was immunoSEQ multiplex PCR. The sample includes tens of thousands of clones, less than 85% of them seen just once. The source material was blood, sampled before dendritic cell vaccination. These receptor sequences come from a human donor with glioblastoma. Each CDR3 is given with its conserved first and last residue. A D gene is named only where the DNA matches it firmly. For some rows the clone size is stated as once, few or many, or as a class when expanded; others skip it.

>TRBV5-6|-|TRBJ2-7|-
CASSANHEQYF
TGTGCCAGCAGCGCGAACCACGAGCAGTACTTC
>TRBV18|-|TRBJ2-3|-
CASSPPLPTDTQYF
TGTGCCAGCTCACCACCTCTACCCACAGATACGCAGTATTTT
>TRBV30|-|TRBJ1-3|-
CAWSVSGKGNTIYF
TGTGCCTGGAGTGTGTCAGGGAAAGGAAACACCATATATTTT
>TRBV27|-|TRBJ2-3|TRBD2
CASSPTGTSGRSSTDTQYF
TGTGCCAGCAGTCCCACCGGGACTAGCGGGAGGTCTAGCACAGATACGCAGTATTTT
>TRBV16|-|TRBJ2-1|TRBD1
CASSQQGSEDEQFF
TGTGCCAGCAGTCAACAGGGGTCCGAGGATGAGCAGTTCTTC
>TRBV6-5|-|TRBJ1-4|TRBD1
CASRSYGQGREKLFF
TGTGCCAGCAGGTCATACGGACAGGGGAGAGAAAAACTGTTTTTT
>TRBV5-4|-|TRBJ2-7|TRBD2
CASSQTSVSFRYEQYF
TGTGCCAGCAGCCAAACTAGCGTTAGTTTCAGATACGAGCAGTACTTC
>TRBV19|-|TRBJ2-2|-
CASSIDSNTGELFF
TGTGCCAGTAGTATAGACAGTAACACCGGGGAGCTGTTTTTT
>TRBV5-6|-|TRBJ2-3|TRBD2
CASSFPTSGSTDTQYF
TGTGCCAGCAGCTTCCCGACTAGCGGGAGCACAGATACGCAGTATTTT
>TRBV19|-|TRBJ2-7|-
CASSTGGTEQYF
TGTGCCAGTAGCACTGGCGGGACCGAGCAGTACTTC
>TRBV4-2|once|TRBJ2-2|TRBD2
CASGGLETGELFF
TGTGCCAGCGGGGGACTAGAAACCGGGGAGCTGTTTTTT
>TRBV7-4|-|TRBJ1-2|-
CASSLAISGQPLANYGYTF
TGTGCCAGCAGCTTAGCTATCTCGGGACAACCGTTAGCTAACTATGGCTACACCTTC
>TRBV2|-|TRBJ2-5|TRBD1
CASSPGTAQETQYF
TGTGCCAGCAGTCCCGGGACAGCTCAAGAGACCCAGTACTTC
>TRBV7-2|few|TRBJ2-1|-
CASSFPGGPPPNEQFF
TGTGCCAGCAGCTTTCCCGGCGGCCCTCCCCCCAATGAGCAGTTCTTC
>TRBV25-1|-|TRBJ2-5|TRBD2
CASSASGSTETQYF
TGTGCCAGCAGTGCTAGCGGGAGTACGGAGACCCAGTACTTC
>TRBV6-4|few|TRBJ1-5|-
CASSDGGGNQPQHF
TGTGCCAGCAGTGATGGGGGAGGTAATCAGCCCCAGCATTTT
>TRBV9|-|TRBJ2-2|-
CASSVGSHGELFF
TGTGCCAGCAGCGTAGGGAGCCACGGGGAGCTGTTTTTT
>TRBV6-4|-|TRBJ2-2|-
CASSAEGYNTGELFF
TGTGCCAGCAGTGCTGAGGGCTACAACACCGGGGAGCTGTTTTTT
>TRBV19|-|TRBJ2-2|TRBD2
CASSTRSGRAAGELFF
TGTGCCAGTAGTACCCGTAGCGGGAGGGCTGCCGGGGAGCTGTTTTTT
>TRBV7-9|once|TRBJ1-4|-
CASSKRDGFELFF
TGTGCCAGCAGTAAGAGGGATGGGTTCGAACTGTTTTTT
>TRBV4-1|-|TRBJ1-3|TRBD1
CASSATGAGNTIYF
TGCGCCAGCAGCGCGACAGGGGCAGGAAACACCATATATTTT